This is a list of T cell receptor beta chains from one sample in a study of shared clonotypes between healthy human individuals. Profiled with immunoSEQ multiplex PCR; TCRdb holds only in-frame clones, not every one. The sample has some 1,600,000 clones, approximately 98% seen once; the top ten hold 0.45%. Sequenced input: naive CD4+ T cells sorted from blood. These receptors all stem from a man younger than 45 in good health. CDR3s include the opening cysteine and the closing phenylalanine or tryptophan. A D gene is named only where the DNA matches it firmly. For some rows the clone size is stated as once, few or many, or as a class when expanded; others skip it.

D | J | V | length | size | DNA | CDR3
TRBD1 | TRBJ2-1 | TRBV2 | 15 | . | TGTGCCAGCAGCAGCAGGACAGGGGGCTACAATGAGCAGTTCTTC | CASSSRTGGYNEQFF
TRBD2 | TRBJ2-1 | TRBV28 | 18 | . | TGTGCCAGCAGTGGACTAGCGGGAGGGCCTAGGGCCTACAATGAGCAGTTCTTC | CASSGLAGGPRAYNEQFF
. | TRBJ2-7 | TRBV28 | 13 | . | TGTGCCAGCACCCTAAAAAATCCTAGCGAGCAGTACTTC | CASTLKNPSEQYF
TRBD1 | TRBJ2-7 | TRBV18 | 15 | . | TGTGCCAGCTCACCAGGCCAGGGGGCTCTCTACGAGCAGTACTTC | CASSPGQGALYEQYF
. | TRBJ1-4 | TRBV18 | 16 | . | TGTGCCAGCTCACCACGATCCGGGACCGCCAATGAAAAACTGTTTTTT | CASSPRSGTANEKLFF
. | TRBJ1-2 | TRBV12-5 | 12 | . | TGTGCTAGTGGTCTCTCTTGGTATGGCTACACCTTC | CASGLSWYGYTF
. | TRBJ1-1 | TRBV9 | 13 | . | TGTGCCAGCAGCGTAGAATTAGGGGCTGAAGCTTTCTTT | CASSVELGAEAFF
TRBD2 | TRBJ2-7 | TRBV19 | 13 | . | TGTGCCAGTAGTCCTAGCGGGACCTACGAGCAGTACTTC | CASSPSGTYEQYF
TRBD1 | TRBJ1-1 | TRBV5-1 | 13 | . | TGCGCCAGCAGCTTCCCGGGACAGGGTGAAGCTTTCTTT | CASSFPGQGEAFF
TRBD1 | TRBJ2-3 | TRBV7-2 | 14 | . | TGTGCCAGCAGCTTGGACAGGGCGGCGAATACGCAGTATTTT | CASSLDRAANTQYF
. | TRBJ1-4 | TRBV28 | 12 | . | TGTGCCAGCAAGGGGAGATACGAAAAACTGTTTTTT | CASKGRYEKLFF
. | TRBJ2-7 | TRBV5-4 | 12 | . | TGTGCCAGCAGCTTGGTAGAAGGAACAAGGTACTTC | CASSLVEGTRYF
. | TRBJ1-3 | TRBV9 | 14 | . | TGTGCCAGCAGCGGTTCGGGACACCGAAACACCATATATTTT | CASSGSGHRNTIYF
. | TRBJ1-5 | TRBV27 | 13 | . | TGTGCCAGCAGTGTTTGGGGGAATCAGCCCCAGCATTTT | CASSVWGNQPQHF
TRBD1 | TRBJ2-7 | TRBV5-1 | 15 | once | TGCGCCAGCAGCACTGGGACAGGGGGCCACTACGAGCAGTACTTC | CASSTGTGGHYEQYF
. | TRBJ2-5 | TRBV18 | 13 | . | TGTGCCAGCTCACCACACAGCCAAGAGACCCAGTACTTC | CASSPHSQETQYF
. | TRBJ2-1 | TRBV19 | 11 | . | TGTGCCAGTAGTTTCATCAATGAGCAGTTCTTC | CASSFINEQFF
TRBD2 | TRBJ2-2 | TRBV7-8 | 17 | . | TGTGCCAGCAGCCCCCCAGCTTGGCTAGCGGGCACCGGGGAGCTGTTTTTT | CASSPPAWLAGTGELFF
. | TRBJ2-1 | TRBV2 | 15 | . | TGTGCCAGCAGTGAAGCAAGGACAAAGAGCAATGAGCAGTTCTTC | CASSEARTKSNEQFF
. | TRBJ1-3 | TRBV11-2 | 16 | . | TGTGCCAGCAGCTTAGGTTCACGGATCTCTGGAAACACCATATATTTT | CASSLGSRISGNTIYF
TRBD2 | TRBJ2-1 | TRBV11-3 | 15 | . | TGTGCCAGCAGCCTTCGGACTAGCGGGAGAGATGAGCAGTTCTTC | CASSLRTSGRDEQFF
. | TRBJ1-5 | TRBV11-2 | 12 | . | TGTGCCAGCAGCCCCCAGAACCAGCCCCAGCATTTT | CASSPQNQPQHF
. | TRBJ2-2 | TRBV4-3 | 14 | . | TGCGCCAGCAGCAGGTTCTGGAACACCGGGGAGCTGTTTTTT | CASSRFWNTGELFF
. | TRBJ1-2 | TRBV25-1 | 17 | . | TGTGCCAGCAGTTCCTCCGGGGCACGGCAAGCTAACTATGGCTACACCTTC | CASSSSGARQANYGYTF
TRBD1 | TRBJ1-2 | TRBV7-2 | 15 | . | TGTGCCAGCAGCTTAGCGTTGGGACAGTTCTATGGCTACACCTTC | CASSLALGQFYGYTF
. | TRBJ2-1 | TRBV28 | 12 | . | TGTGCCAGCAGGGCAGGGGTAAGGGAGCAGTTCTTC | CASRAGVREQFF
. | TRBJ2-2 | TRBV7-9 | 13 | once | TGTGCCAGCAGCTTCAGCTACACCGGGGAGCTGTTTTTT | CASSFSYTGELFF
TRBD1 | TRBJ2-5 | TRBV28 | 14 | . | TGTGCCAGCAGCGGGACAGGGGGCGGTGAGACCCAGTACTTC | CASSGTGGGETQYF
. | TRBJ2-1 | TRBV25-1 | 13 | . | TGTGCCAGCAGTGAATTCCTCCCCAATGAGCAGTTCTTC | CASSEFLPNEQFF
. | TRBJ2-3 | TRBV11-2 | 16 | once | TGTGCCAGCAGCGCACGGACAGCCTATAGCACAGATACGCAGTATTTT | CASSARTAYSTDTQYF
. | TRBJ2-1 | TRBV7-6 | 14 | . | TGTGCCAGCAGCTTAGCTGCAGGGCTCAATGAGCAGTTCTTC | CASSLAAGLNEQFF
. | TRBJ1-2 | TRBV28 | 10 | . | TGTGCCGCGGGTGGCTATGGCTACACCTTC | CAAGGYGYTF
. | TRBJ1-3 | TRBV2 | 15 | . | TGTGCCAGCAGTTGGCAGGCACTTTCGGGAAACACCATATATTTT | CASSWQALSGNTIYF
TRBD2 | TRBJ2-3 | TRBV11-2 | 15 | . | TGTGCCAGCAGCGCGCGACTAGCGGGAGAAGATACGCAGTATTTT | CASSARLAGEDTQYF
. | TRBJ1-2 | TRBV7-2 | 14 | . | TGTGCCAGCAGCTTACGGGGGGGCCTCTATGGCTACACCTTC | CASSLRGGLYGYTF
. | TRBJ2-3 | TRBV7-6 | 13 | once | TGTGCCAGCAGCTTAGCGGTTGCGGGTACGCAGTATTTT | CASSLAVAGTQYF
TRBD1 | TRBJ2-4 | TRBV5-1 | 15 | . | TGCGCCAGCAGCTTGGCTCAACGACAGGGTTCCATTCAGTACTTC | CASSLAQRQGSIQYF
TRBD2 | TRBJ2-1 | TRBV10-3 | 14 | . | TGTGCCATCAGCCCGGGAGGAGGGGTGGGGGAGCAGTTCTTC | CAISPGGGVGEQFF
. | TRBJ2-6 | TRBV5-1 | 14 | . | TGCGCCAGCAGCCGTAACCATGGGGCCAACGTCCTGACTTTC | CASSRNHGANVLTF
TRBD1 | TRBJ1-4 | TRBV18 | 16 | . | TGTGCCAGCTCACCATACGCGACAGGGGTTGACGAAAAACTGTTTTTT | CASSPYATGVDEKLFF
. | TRBJ1-1 | TRBV2 | 12 | . | TGTGCCAGAAACAGTCTGAACACTGAAGCTTTCTTT | CARNSLNTEAFF
. | TRBJ1-5 | TRBV19 | 13 | . | TGTGCCAGTAGTATAAAGGGTTCGCAGCCCCAGCATTTT | CASSIKGSQPQHF
. | TRBJ2-7 | TRBV4-1 | 13 | once | TGCGCCAGCAGCCAAATAGCCCCCTACGAGCAGTACTTC | CASSQIAPYEQYF
. | TRBJ2-5 | TRBV5-4 | 13 | . | TGTGCCAGCAGCTTAAGGGGATTAGAGACCCAGTACTTC | CASSLRGLETQYF
TRBD1 | TRBJ1-2 | TRBV6-5 | 15 | . | TGTGCCAGCAGCAAAACCTTGGACAGGGGAAGCGGCTACACCTTC | CASSKTLDRGSGYTF
. | TRBJ1-4 | TRBV7-6 | 15 | . | TGTGCCAGCAGTGGGACCGGCGCAACTAATGAAAAACTGTTTTTT | CASSGTGATNEKLFF
TRBD2 | TRBJ2-7 | TRBV11-2 | 15 | once | TGTGCCAGCAGCTTAGAACCGGGAGGATCCTACGAGCAGTACTTC | CASSLEPGGSYEQYF
TRBD2 | TRBJ2-3 | TRBV6-5 | 15 | . | TGTGCCAGCAGTACACCTCTAGCGGGAGTAGATACGCAGTATTTT | CASSTPLAGVDTQYF
. | TRBJ1-2 | TRBV18 | 13 | . | TGTGCCAGCTCACCATTTGGACTGGATGGCTACACCTTC | CASSPFGLDGYTF
. | TRBJ2-5 | TRBV5-1 | 15 | . | TGCGCCAGCAGCTTGGGGGAGGACAGGTCGGAGACCCAGTACTTC | CASSLGEDRSETQYF
. | TRBJ2-7 | TRBV10-3 | 15 | . | TGTGCCATCGGGAAGGGGTCACTCAGACCCTACGAGCAGTACTTC | CAIGKGSLRPYEQYF
. | TRBJ2-1 | TRBV5-4 | 17 | . | TGTGCCAGCAACCCGTCGAAGTTGAAGGGGCCCCTCCATGAGCAGTTCTTC | CASNPSKLKGPLHEQFF
. | TRBJ1-3 | TRBV18 | 19 | . | TGTGCCAGCTCACCATCTACGTCGTGGACAATTAACTCTGGAAACACCATATATTTT | CASSPSTSWTINSGNTIYF
TRBD1 | TRBJ2-4 | TRBV10-3 | 15 | . | TGTGCCACCTTATCCGGGACAGGGGCCAAAAACATTCAGTACTTC | CATLSGTGAKNIQYF
. | TRBJ2-7 | TRBV28 | 13 | . | TGTGCCAGCAGTTGGGGTGACTCCTACGAGCAGTACTTC | CASSWGDSYEQYF